Listed here are 14 T cell receptor beta chains from one sample, sequenced in a study of control samples from healthy donors and cancer patients. Sequencing was performed with immunoSEQ multiplex PCR; in TCRdb, only in-frame clones are kept and a portion is missing. The sample gives roughly 130,000 clones, 80% to 95% of which show up once; about 2.5% is in the top ten. Sequences were obtained from blood. Every receptor here comes from a man between 18 and 35 years old in good health.

This clone was seen repeatedly, ten times or more. The chain combines TRBV21-1 with TRBJ1-2. TRBV21-1 is a listed pseudogene. The CDR3 is made up of 16 amino acids. In nucleotides, the CDR3 is TGTGCCAGCAGCAAAGCCCCGTACCCGGGGCCATGGGGCTACACCTTC. Protein product: CASSKAPYPGPWGYTF.

This chain connects TRBV5-1 to TRBJ2-1; perhaps TRBD1 as D (5 bases). Germline V gene sequence: CDR1 SGHRS, CDR2 YFSETQ. CDR3 length equals 16 residues. V was shortened by 1 base and J by 4 bases, with 15 bases between the two germline ends. The CDR3 DNA reads TGCGCCAGCAGCTTGTCGGTGTCAGGGAATTACAATGAGCAGTTCTTC. Translation: CASSLSVSGNYNEQFF. Filled out from reference TRBV5-1 and TRBJ2-1, the complete variable domain reads KAGVTQTPRYLIKTRGQQVTLSCSPISGHRSVSWYQQTPGQGLQFLFEYFSETQRNKGNFPGRFSGRQFSNSRSEMNVSTLELGDSALYLCASSLSVSGNYNEQFFGPGTRLTVL.

The V and J genes are TRBV2 and TRBJ2-1; D gene unclear. The CDR3 length is 14 residues. With 5 bases removed from V and 15 bases from J, the gap between germline ends came to 23 bases. Germline V gives CDR1 SNHLY, CDR2 FYNNEI. This chain's CDR3 is CASSRVPAVPTMFF. The CDR3 DNA is TGTGCCAGCAGTCGGGTCCCGGCGGTACCTACAATGTTCTTC.

V usage is TRBV11-3 and J usage is TRBJ1-6; no reliable D call. This CDR3 has 14 residues. Trimming cost V 2 bases and J 8 bases, with 10 bases left between them. The germline CDR1 and CDR2 sequences are SGHNT and YENEEA. The CDR3 here is CASSLKGADSPLHF. The CDR3 bases are TGTGCCAGCAGCTTAAAGGGAGCGGATTCACCCCTCCACTTT.

This chain uses TRBV5-1 with TRBJ2-7; D ambiguous. Trimming stripped 0 bases from V and 5 bases from J, with 9 bases between. The CDR3 is made up of 13 amino acids. CDR1 is SGHRS and CDR2 is YFSETQ in the germline V gene. CDR3 sequence: CASSLEGFHEQYF. CDR3 nucleotide sequence: TGCGCCAGCAGCTTGGAGGGTTTCCACGAGCAGTACTTC.

This chain uses TRBV6-2 or TRBV6-3 with TRBJ2-1; TRBD2 might be the D (5 bases). The V end lost 3 bases, the J end lost 3 bases, and 9 bases lay between the germline ends. The V gene's germline CDR1 is MNHEY and CDR2 SVGEGT. CDR3 size: 14 residues. The CDR3 bases are TGTGCCAGCAGTTATCGGGATGACTACAATGAGCAGTTCTTC. Protein: CASSYRDDYNEQFF.

The J gene is TRBJ2-7, the V gene TRBV6-5, with 9 bases lining up with TRBD1. The CDR3 totals 14 residues. The V and J ends lost 4 bases and 2 bases, in that order; junction bases with no gene match: 3. The V gene's germline CDR1 is MNHEY and CDR2 SVGAGI. CDR3 in amino acids: CASSWGQGTYEQYF. The CDR3 DNA follows: TGTGCCAGCAGTTGGGGACAGGGAACCTACGAGCAGTACTTC.

This chain joins TRBV27 and TRBJ1-4; D gene unclear. The germline V gene has CDR1 MNHEY and CDR2 SMNVEV (reference sequence). The V gene lost 1 base and the J gene lost 3 bases, with 18 bases spanning the gap. The CDR3 is made up of 18 amino acids. CDR3 in amino acids: CASSLLSRALGSNEKLFF. The CDR3 DNA follows: TGTGCCAGCAGTTTATTATCCAGAGCACTGGGTTCTAATGAAAAACTGTTTTTT.

V is TRBV2 and J is TRBJ2-5; possibly TRBD2 for D (5 bases). CDR3 length: 13 residues. V gave up 4 bases and J gave up 1 base, with 7 bases separating them. Germline lookup yields CDR1 SNHLY and CDR2 FYNNEI. CDR3 in DNA: TGTGCCAGCAGTGGGAGCGGCCAAGAGACCCAGTACTTC. Protein sequence: CASSGSGQETQYF.

V gene TRBV28 combines with J gene TRBJ1-1; D uncertain. Per the germline V gene, CDR1 is MDHEN and CDR2 is SYDVKM. Trimming cost V 6 bases and J 6 bases, with 8 bases left between them. The CDR3 is made up of 11 amino acids. CDR3: CASRVRAEAFF. The CDR3, as DNA: TGTGCCAGCAGAGTTCGAGCTGAAGCTTTCTTT.

This chain connects TRBV11-2 to TRBJ1-1; tentatively, D is TRBD1 (6 bases). Trimming took off 3 bases at V and 4 bases at J, with 21 bases between the two ends. This CDR3 comprises 17 residues. Germline V gives CDR1 SGHAT, CDR2 FQNNGV. The CDR3 DNA sequence: TGTGCCAGCAGCTTCATGTCGAGCAGGGGAGGGTCCACTGAAGCTTTCTTT. Translated: CASSFMSSRGGSTEAFF.

The chain carries TRBV28 and TRBJ1-6; D is perhaps TRBD1 (6 bases). The CDR3 runs to 18 residues. Germline V CDR1 and CDR2: MDHEN, SYDVKM. V gave up 2 bases and J gave up 0 bases, with 14 bases separating them. Here the CDR3 reads CASSLLSDRSSYNSPLHF. CDR3 bases: TGTGCCAGCAGTTTACTTTCGGACAGAAGCTCCTATAATTCACCCCTCCACTTT.

This clone was observed once. The chain links TRBV7-8 to TRBJ1-2, with a possible D match to TRBD1 (5 bases). There are 14 residues in the CDR3. The germline V gene has CDR1 SGHVS and CDR2 FQNEAQ. Trimming took 3 bases from V and 7 from J, leaving 15 bases between them. CDR3 region: CASSFSAAQGGYTF. DNA of the CDR3: TGTGCCAGCAGCTTTAGTGCGGCTCAGGGTGGCTACACCTTC.

This clone was seen only once. The gene calls are TRBV19 and TRBJ1-3; TRBD1 is a possible D gene (6 bases). V gave up 7 bases and J gave up 0 bases, with 19 bases separating them. Germline-derived CDR1 and CDR2 are LNHDA and SQIVND (reference sequence). This CDR3 contains 17 residues. The CDR3 coding sequence is TGTGCCAGTAAAGTCCCGGGACAAATGAGCTCTGGAAACACCATATATTTT. This sequence encodes CASKVPGQMSSGNTIYF.